This T cell receptor beta chain comes out of a study of blood T cell repertoires in COVID-19. Study-wide background: The study drew acute and convalescent COVID-19 samples from the United States, Italy and Spain.

The germline CDR1 and CDR2 sequences are MGHRA and YSYEKL. Trimming took off 0 bases at V and 3 bases at J, with 7 bases between the two ends. This CDR3 is 14 amino acids long. The repertoire was sequenced with immunoSEQ multiplex PCR; TCRdb's copy has only in-frame clones and lacks some. The sample carries around 260,000 clones, 75% to 95% recorded once. This sequence originates from a woman aged 25 to 39 who had recovered from COVID-19. The chain has TRBV4-1 and TRBJ2-3; no firm D call. The sample taken for sequencing was PBMCs or T cells enriched from blood (not recorded which). The CDR3 DNA is TGCGCCAGCAGCCAAGATTTTTCGACAGATACGCAGTATTTT. As protein: CASSQDFSTDTQYF.